This is a list of T cell receptor beta chains from one sample in a study of blood T cell repertoires in COVID-19. Data came from immunoSEQ multiplex PCR; TCRdb stores just in-frame clones and leaves some out. The sample comprises about 200,000 clones, 85% of which are singletons, and roughly 20% rests with the top ten. The source material was peripheral blood. The receptors originated from a person aged 70 to 80 with COVID-19, enrolled during active disease. The CDR3 runs from the conserved cysteine through the conserved F or W. D genes are given only for firm matches. Clone size is shown for a subset of rows, as once, few, many or a class of expanded clone.

D gene,J gene,V gene,clone size,CDR3 protein,CDR3 DNA
TRBD2,TRBJ2-5,TRBV5-5,.,CASSSIAGSSETQYF,TGTGCCAGCAGCTCTATAGCGGGGTCATCAGAGACCCAGTACTTC
.,TRBJ2-5,TRBV5-4,.,CASRNRGGSQETQYF,TGTGCCAGCAGGAATCGTGGGGGGTCCCAAGAGACCCAGTACTTC
TRBD2,TRBJ2-2,TRBV7-9,.,CASSPLGGVGTGELFF,TGTGCCAGCAGCCCCCTGGGGGGGGTTGGCACCGGGGAGCTGTTTTTT
TRBD2,TRBJ2-2,TRBV10-3,once,CAISPGLARPGELFF,TGTGCCATCAGCCCGGGACTAGCCCGTCCCGGGGAGCTGTTTTTT
.,TRBJ2-5,TRBV6-1,few,CASSEGAVLQETQYF,TGTGCCAGCAGTGAAGGGGCAGTCCTACAAGAGACCCAGTACTTC
.,TRBJ1-1,TRBV5-1,.,CASSTTGGNTEAFF,TGCGCCAGCAGCACGACCGGAGGCAACACTGAAGCTTTCTTT
.,TRBJ2-1,TRBV3-1/TRBV3-2,.,CASSPTPGDLEQFF,TGTGCCAGCAGCCCCACCCCGGGGGACCTTGAGCAGTTCTTC
.,TRBJ1-2,TRBV30,.,CACDAGANNYGYTF,TGTGCCTGTGATGCAGGGGCCAATAACTATGGCTACACCTTC
TRBD1,TRBJ2-2,TRBV27,.,CASRTTGGTGELFF,TGTGCCAGCAGGACCACAGGGGGGACCGGGGAGCTGTTTTTT
TRBD2,TRBJ2-1,TRBV12-3/TRBV12-4,.,CASSRTSAPVF,TGTGCCAGCAGCCGGACTAGCGCTCCCGTCTTC
.,TRBJ1-2,TRBV6-5,.,CASSHTGRGGYGYTF,TGTGCCAGCAGTCACACAGGGAGGGGGGGATACGGCTACACCTTC
.,TRBJ1-1,TRBV3-1/TRBV3-2,once,CASSSSGLNTEAFF,TGTGCCAGCAGCTCCTCCGGTCTGAACACTGAAGCTTTCTTT
TRBD2,TRBJ2-1,TRBV2,.,CASSETSGRANEQFF,TGTGCCAGCAGCGAGACTAGCGGGAGGGCTAATGAGCAGTTCTTC
.,TRBJ2-7,TRBV5-1,.,CASSLHGDEQYF,TGCGCCAGCAGCTTGCATGGAGACGAGCAGTACTTC
.,TRBJ1-1,TRBV7-9,.,CASSLSWTANTEAFF,TGTGCCAGCAGCCTCTCGTGGACAGCGAACACTGAAGCTTTCTTT
.,TRBJ1-5,TRBV19,.,CASTRGQTVGQPQHF,TGTGCCAGTACTAGGGGCCAAACAGTCGGTCAGCCCCAGCATTTT
TRBD1,TRBJ2-7,TRBV5-4,.,CASSLDRGQPYEQYF,TGTGCCAGCAGCTTAGACAGGGGGCAACCCTACGAGCAGTACTTC
TRBD2,TRBJ2-5,TRBV7-3,.,CASSPGGGTQETQYF,TGTGCCAGCAGCCCAGGCGGGGGGACGCAAGAGACCCAGTACTTC
TRBD2,TRBJ2-7,TRBV10-3,once,CAISESGTSPSYEQYF,TGTGCCATCAGTGAGTCGGGGACTAGCCCCTCCTACGAGCAGTACTTC
TRBD1,TRBJ1-5,TRBV28,.,CASSSLLQGLDQPQHF,TGTGCCAGCAGTTCTTTACTACAGGGGTTGGATCAGCCCCAGCATTTT
.,TRBJ2-5,TRBV27,.,CASSMGALPQETQYF,TGTGCCAGCAGTATGGGGGCGTTGCCGCAAGAGACCCAGTACTTC
.,TRBJ1-1,TRBV6-2/TRBV6-3,few,CASSYDPARPAFF,TGTGCCAGCAGTTACGACCCCGCCAGGCCCGCTTTCTTT
.,TRBJ2-7,TRBV5-4,.,CASSIGGSSYEQYF,TGTGCCAGCAGCATAGGGGGTAGCTCCTACGAGCAGTACTTC
TRBD1,TRBJ1-2,TRBV6-2/TRBV6-3,.,CASSRTGGGYGYTF,TGTGCCAGCAGTAGAACAGGGGGCGGCTATGGCTACACCTTC
TRBD1,TRBJ1-5,TRBV19,.,CASSPQGEGNQPQHF,TGTGCCAGTAGTCCCCAGGGGGAGGGCAATCAGCCCCAGCATTTT
TRBD1,TRBJ1-6,TRBV2,.,CASSGPGTGLNSPLHF,TGTGCCAGCAGCGGCCCCGGGACAGGGTTGAATTCACCCCTCCACTTT
.,TRBJ1-1,TRBV29-1,.,CSAVEEPLNTEAFF,TGCAGCGCCGTGGAGGAACCCTTGAACACTGAAGCTTTCTTT
.,TRBJ2-2,TRBV5-1,.,CASSLAGQPGELFF,TGCGCCAGCAGCTTGGCAGGACAGCCCGGGGAGCTGTTTTTT
.,TRBJ1-6,TRBV15,once,CATSRDPPVDSPLHF,TGTGCCACCAGCAGAGATCCCCCGGTCGATTCACCCCTCCACTTT
.,TRBJ1-6,TRBV5-1,.,CASSPATQGSPSPLHF,TGCGCCAGCAGCCCGGCTACGCAGGGTTCTCCTTCACCCCTCCACTTT
TRBD1,TRBJ1-2,TRBV7-2,.,CASSSDRGITRGYTF,TGTGCCAGCAGCTCGGACAGGGGGATAACGAGAGGCTACACCTTC
.,TRBJ1-2,TRBV7-2,.,CASSLAGGRGNYGYTF,TGTGCCAGCAGCTTAGCAGGGGGTCGGGGAAACTATGGCTACACCTTC
.,TRBJ2-6,TRBV6-5,.,CASRDTAGANVLTF,TGTGCCAGCAGGGACACCGCTGGGGCCAACGTCCTGACTTTC
.,TRBJ2-7,TRBV2,once,CASSVRGVSEQYF,TGTGCCAGCAGTGTCAGGGGGGTCTCCGAGCAGTACTTC
.,TRBJ2-5,TRBV30,once,CAWSTISGWGETQYF,TGTGCCTGGAGCACAATTAGCGGATGGGGGGAGACCCAGTACTTC
TRBD2,TRBJ2-5,TRBV7-2,.,CASSLDLAGGETQYF,TGTGCCAGCAGCTTAGATCTAGCGGGTGGTGAGACCCAGTACTTC
TRBD2,TRBJ2-1,TRBV5-6,.,CASSRKMGLAVDNEQFF,TGTGCCAGCAGCCGTAAAATGGGACTAGCAGTGGACAATGAGCAGTTCTTC
.,TRBJ1-5,TRBV27,.,CASSLYGDLQPQHF,TGTGCCAGCAGTTTATATGGAGATCTGCAGCCCCAGCATTTT
.,TRBJ2-7,TRBV6-2/TRBV6-3,.,CASSYSIAGTYEQYF,TGTGCCAGCAGTTACTCGATCGCCGGGACCTACGAGCAGTACTTC
TRBD2,TRBJ2-3,TRBV4-2,few,CASSSGGLAGLVGDTQYF,TGTGCCAGCAGCTCCGGGGGGCTAGCGGGGTTGGTGGGGGATACGCAGTATTTT
.,TRBJ2-7,TRBV15,few,CATSRTPTYEQYF,TGTGCCACCAGCAGGACTCCCACCTACGAGCAGTACTTC
.,TRBJ1-4,TRBV6-5,.,CASTTDRRPNEKLFF,TGTGCCAGCACCACCGACAGGCGTCCTAATGAAAAACTGTTTTTT
.,TRBJ1-2,TRBV10-3,.,CATRAAGGAIYSGYTF,TGTGCCACGCGAGCGGCGGGAGGGGCGATCTATTCGGGCTACACCTTC
.,TRBJ2-1,TRBV12-3/TRBV12-4,.,CASSFSRYNEQFF,TGTGCCAGCAGTTTTAGCCGGTACAATGAGCAGTTCTTC
TRBD1,TRBJ1-4,TRBV6-6,.,CASSTGTGIEKLFF,TGTGCCAGCAGCACCGGGACAGGGATCGAAAAACTGTTTTTT